The 13 T cell receptor beta chains below were found in one sample sequenced in a study of early T cells in non-severe SARS-CoV-2 infection. TCRdb fed the 5' RACE reads into MiXCR, producing one record per CDR3 protein. Of about 69,000 distinct CDR3 sequences in the sample, more than 3.5% were seen once. Sequences were derived from whole blood, sampled at baseline. The receptors come from an adult who was a healthcare worker with PCR-confirmed SARS-CoV-2 infection or an uninfected control (not recorded which). The donor label of this sample is uncertain.

The V call is TRBV9, the J call TRBJ1-1; no clear D gene. V dropped 3 bases and J dropped 3 bases, with 9 bases sitting between them. Germline V CDR1 and CDR2: SGDLS, YYNGEE. This CDR3 is 13 amino acids long. The CDR3 region has the DNA TGTGCCAGCAGCGAAAGCTGGGACACTGAAGCTTTCTTT. The encoded protein is CASSESWDTEAFF. Complete variable domain (other parts from reference TRBV9 and TRBJ1-1): DSGVTQTPKHLITATGQRVTLRCSPRSGDLSVYWYQQSLDQGLQFLIQYYNGEERAKGNILERFSAQQFPDLHSELNLSSLELGDSALYFCASSESWDTEAFFGQGTRLTVV.

Remarks on this clonotype: A much larger clone lies one base from this, so it may be a read error. The chain recombines TRBV7-2 with TRBJ1-6; D remains ambiguous. This CDR3 is built from 14 residues. V lost 2 bases, J lost 9 bases, and 11 bases lay in between. Germline values: CDR1 SGHTA, CDR2 FQGNSA. CDR3: CASSLTLTGSPLHF. CDR3 nucleotides: TGTGCCAGCAGCTTAACCCTTACGGGTTCACCCCTCCACTTT.

V is TRBV5-4 and J is TRBJ1-2; TRBD1 aligns across 7 bases. Germline loops: CDR1 SGHNT, CDR2 YYREEE (reference sequence). The trim removed 2 bases at V and 2 bases at J, leaving 9 bases unmatched. The CDR3 is 16 residues long. As DNA, the CDR3 is TGTGCCAGCAGCTTCGGGCGACAGGGATCCAACTATGGCTACACCTTC. Protein product: CASSFGRQGSNYGYTF. Combining the CDR3 with reference TRBV5-4 and TRBJ1-2 gives the whole variable domain ETGVTQSPTHLIKTRGQQVTLRCSSQSGHNTVSWYQQALGQGPQFIFQYYREEENGRGNFPPRFSGLQFPNYSSELNVNALELDDSALYLCASSFGRQGSNYGYTFGSGTRLTVV.

This clonotype appeared many times. The DNA is left out, because the CDR3 cannot be placed on it with certainty; the CDR3 is given as TCRdb lists it. The chain joins TRBV7-5 to TRBJ2-2; TRBD2, the D gene given by the table, was not confirmed from the DNA. TRBV7-5 counts as a pseudogene. The CDR3 totals 18 residues, both ends included. CDR3 in amino acids: CISVPEAESPLNTGELFF.

This clonotype was seen ten or more times. J is TRBJ2-1 and V is TRBV5-1; 8 bases map to TRBD2. Germline lookup yields CDR1 SGHRS and CDR2 YFSETQ. J lost 3 bases, V lost 0 bases, and 5 bases had no gene match. CDR3 length: 16 amino acids. Here the CDR3 DNA reads TGCGCCAGCAGCTTGGATGTAGCGGGAATCTACAATGAGCAGTTCTTC. Protein sequence: CASSLDVAGIYNEQFF. The whole variable domain, filled in from reference TRBV5-1 and TRBJ2-1, reads KAGVTQTPRYLIKTRGQQVTLSCSPISGHRSVSWYQQTPGQGLQFLFEYFSETQRNKGNFPGRFSGRQFSNSRSEMNVSTLELGDSALYLCASSLDVAGIYNEQFFGPGTRLTVL.

The chain recombines TRBV11-2 with TRBJ1-1; no firm D call. The germline V and J ends were trimmed by 6 bases and 5 bases, with 16 bases remaining between them. This CDR3 spans 14 amino acids. Germline-derived CDR1 and CDR2 are SGHAT and FQNNGV. The DNA for the CDR3 is TGTGCCAGCAGGAGGGTGTTGATGGGGACTGAAGCTTTCTTT. Amino acids: CASRRVLMGTEAFF.

This clonotype appeared many times. The chain employs TRBV6-4 and TRBJ2-6, with 7 nucleotides matching TRBD1. V lost 3 bases to trimming and J lost 0 bases; unmatched junction nucleotides: 5. CDR1 and CDR2 (germline): MRHNA, SNTAGT. CDR3 length equals 17 residues. CDR3 loop: CASSEGDSRSGANVLTF. The CDR3, as DNA: TGTGCCAGCAGTGAAGGGGACAGCCGCTCTGGGGCCAACGTCCTGACTTTC.

This clonotype occurred many times. V and J are TRBV20-1 and TRBJ1-5, with 7 bases identical to TRBD1. The CDR3 covers 17 residues. J lost 5 bases, V lost 6 bases, and 19 bases had no gene match. CDR1 DFQATT and CDR2 SNEGSKA come from the germline V gene (reference sequence). The CDR3 loop is CSAQRDDREFTDQPQHF. In DNA, the CDR3 is TGCAGTGCACAAAGAGACGACAGGGAGTTTACGGATCAGCCCCAGCATTTT.

This clonotype was recorded many times. The chain joins TRBV12-3 or TRBV12-4 to TRBJ1-5, with a weak D call TRBD1 (5 bases). Trimming shortened V by 6 bases and J by 4 bases, and 19 bases separated the two germline ends. The CDR3 spans 16 residues. The CDR3 nucleotides read TGTGCCAGCAGCCGCATCGGGGGGAGTATGAATCAGCCCCAGCATTTT. This translates into CASSRIGGSMNQPQHF.

This clonotype was counted only a few times. V is TRBV5-1 and J is TRBJ2-7; D is possibly TRBD1 (6 bases). Germline V gene data show CDR1 as SGHRS and CDR2 as YFSETQ. The CDR3 spans 14 residues. The germline V and J ends were trimmed by 3 bases and 0 bases, with 10 bases remaining between them. The CDR3 DNA follows: TGCGCCAGCAGCTACAGGGATCGCTCCTACGAGCAGTACTTC. Encoded protein: CASSYRDRSYEQYF.

In this sample, this clonotype turned up many times. The rearrangement links TRBV11-2 to TRBJ2-7, with D possibly TRBD2 on 6 matching bases. Germline V lookup: CDR1 SGHAT, CDR2 FQNNGV. V was shortened by 8 bases and J by 3 bases, with 17 bases between the two germline ends. The CDR3 runs 14 residues. This chain's CDR3 is CASAKTGLSYEQYF. CDR3 DNA sequence: TGTGCCAGCGCGAAAACAGGACTAAGCTACGAGCAGTACTTC.

This clonotype appeared a single time. A read error is possible here, since a much larger clone lies one base away. The CDR3 DNA reads TGTGCCAGCAGCAAAAGACAGGGTCATCAAGATACGCAGTATTTT. It is translated as CASSKRQGHQDTQYF. The chain carries TRBV11-3 and TRBJ2-3; 7 nucleotides match TRBD1. V shed 5 bases and J 5 bases; nucleotides not matched to a gene: 10. Germline assignment: CDR1 SGHNT and CDR2 YENEEA. The CDR3 contains 15 residues.

The sample holds a few counts of this clonotype. The V gene is TRBV2, the J gene TRBJ2-2; 10 bases match TRBD1. Per the germline V gene, CDR1 is SNHLY and CDR2 is FYNNEI. The V and J ends lost 2 bases and 6 bases, in that order; junction bases with no gene match: 12. There are 18 residues in the CDR3. Written as DNA, the CDR3 is TGTGCCAGCAGTGAAAAGGGGTTGGGGACAGGGGTTCCCGGGGAGCTGTTTTTT. Protein sequence: CASSEKGLGTGVPGELFF.